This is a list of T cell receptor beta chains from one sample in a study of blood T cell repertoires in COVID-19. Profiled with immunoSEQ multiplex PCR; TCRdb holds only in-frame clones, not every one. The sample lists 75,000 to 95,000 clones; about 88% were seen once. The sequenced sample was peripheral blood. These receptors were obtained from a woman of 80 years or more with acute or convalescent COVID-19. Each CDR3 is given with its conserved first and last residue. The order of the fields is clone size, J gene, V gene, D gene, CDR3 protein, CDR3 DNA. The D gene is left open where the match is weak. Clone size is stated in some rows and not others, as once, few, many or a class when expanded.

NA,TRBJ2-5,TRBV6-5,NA,CASSYSQGRETQYF,TGTGCCAGCAGTTACTCGCAGGGTAGGGAGACCCAGTACTTC
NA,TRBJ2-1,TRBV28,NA,CASSLPSWHTEQFF,TGTGCCAGCAGCCTTCCTTCCTGGCATACTGAGCAGTTCTTC
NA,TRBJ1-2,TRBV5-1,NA,CASSVMSGNYGYTF,TGCGCCAGCAGCGTTATGTCGGGGAACTATGGCTACACCTTC
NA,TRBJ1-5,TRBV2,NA,CASSERGYQPQHF,TGTGCCAGCAGTGAACGAGGTTATCAGCCCCAGCATTTT
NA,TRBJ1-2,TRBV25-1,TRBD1,CASSEALWTGINYGYTF,TGTGCCAGCAGTGAAGCGCTCTGGACAGGGATCAACTATGGCTACACCTTC
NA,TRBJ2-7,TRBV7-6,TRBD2,CASSSSSGRANEQYF,TGTGCCAGCAGCTCCTCTAGCGGGAGGGCCAACGAGCAGTACTTC
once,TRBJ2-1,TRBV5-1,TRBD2,CASSSLSGGTYNEQFF,TGCGCCAGCAGCTCACTTAGCGGGGGGACCTACAATGAGCAGTTCTTC
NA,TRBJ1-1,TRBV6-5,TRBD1,CASSYWGQGDTEAFF,TGTGCCAGCAGTTACTGGGGACAGGGGGATACTGAAGCTTTCTTT
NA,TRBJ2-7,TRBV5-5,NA,CASSLGPQSYEQYF,TGTGCCAGCAGCTTGGGCCCCCAGTCCTACGAGCAGTACTTC
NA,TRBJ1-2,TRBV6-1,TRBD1,CASSEVGGQGVYTF,TGTGCCAGCAGTGAAGTTGGGGGACAGGGGGTCTACACCTTC
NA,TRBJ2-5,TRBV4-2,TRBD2,CASSPPAGGRETQYF,TGTGCCAGCAGCCCCCCCGCGGGGGGGCGAGAGACCCAGTACTTC
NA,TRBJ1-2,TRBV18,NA,CASSPLADEARGYTF,TGTGCCAGCTCACCCCTGGCTGATGAGGCGCGGGGCTACACCTTC
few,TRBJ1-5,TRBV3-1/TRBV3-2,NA,CASGVYGEPQHF,TGTGCCAGCGGAGTATATGGTGAGCCCCAGCATTTT
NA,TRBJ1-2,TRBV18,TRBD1,CASSPDRERGYTF,TGTGCCAGCTCTCCAGACAGGGAGAGGGGCTACACCTTC
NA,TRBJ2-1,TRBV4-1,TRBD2,CASSQVLAGANEQFF,TGCGCCAGCAGCCAAGTACTAGCGGGGGCCAATGAGCAGTTCTTC
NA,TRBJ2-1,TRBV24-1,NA,CATSGRISGRDTYNEQFF,TGTGCCACCAGTGGCCGGATTTCCGGTCGGGACACCTACAATGAGCAGTTCTTC
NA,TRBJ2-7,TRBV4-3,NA,CASSQDGTSGEQYF,TGCGCCAGCAGCCAAGACGGCACCTCGGGGGAGCAGTACTTC
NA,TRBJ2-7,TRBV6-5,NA,CASSYSQASSYEQYF,TGTGCCAGCAGTTACTCCCAGGCGAGCTCCTACGAGCAGTACTTC
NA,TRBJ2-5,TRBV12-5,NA,CASGLDPGETQYF,TGTGCTAGTGGTTTGGACCCGGGGGAGACCCAGTACTTC
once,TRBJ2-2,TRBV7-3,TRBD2,CASSLIPGTSAGELFF,TGTGCCAGCAGCTTAATACCCGGGACTAGCGCCGGGGAGCTGTTTTTT
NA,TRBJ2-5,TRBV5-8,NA,CASSLSRDFGETQYF,TGTGCCAGCAGCTTGAGCCGGGACTTTGGGGAGACCCAGTACTTC
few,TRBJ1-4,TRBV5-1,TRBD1,CASSLNRGNEKLFF,TGCGCCAGCAGCCTGAACAGGGGGAATGAAAAACTGTTTTTT
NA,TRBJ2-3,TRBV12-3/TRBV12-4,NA,CASRPTSTDTQYF,TGTGCCAGCAGGCCTACTAGCACAGATACGCAGTATTTT